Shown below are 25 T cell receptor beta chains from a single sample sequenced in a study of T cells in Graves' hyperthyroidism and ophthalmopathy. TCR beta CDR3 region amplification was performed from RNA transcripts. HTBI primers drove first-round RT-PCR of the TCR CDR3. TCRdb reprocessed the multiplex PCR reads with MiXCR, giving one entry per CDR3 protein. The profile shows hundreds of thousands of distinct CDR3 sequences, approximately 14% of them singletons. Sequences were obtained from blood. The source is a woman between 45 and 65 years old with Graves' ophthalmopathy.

Written as DNA, the CDR3 is TGTGCCAGTAGGAAGACAGAGGACGGAAACACCATATATTTT. Its protein product is CASRKTEDGNTIYF. The rearrangement uses TRBV19 and TRBJ1-3; TRBD1 might be the D (5 bases). V lost 6 bases, J lost 4 bases, and 13 bases lay in between. CDR3 length equals 14 residues. Germline V lookup: CDR1 LNHDA, CDR2 SQIVND (reference sequence).

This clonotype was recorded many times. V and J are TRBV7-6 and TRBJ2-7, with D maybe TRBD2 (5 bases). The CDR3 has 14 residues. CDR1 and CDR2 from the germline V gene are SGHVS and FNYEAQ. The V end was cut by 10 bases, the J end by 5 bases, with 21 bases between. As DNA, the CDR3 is TGTGCCATAAGAAGAGGGCCCATGGGTGACGAGCAGTACTTC. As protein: CAIRRGPMGDEQYF.

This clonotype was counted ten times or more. CDR3 protein: CASIPGNNQPQHF. The CDR3 coding sequence is TGTGCCAGCATTCCAGGGAATAATCAGCCCCAGCATTTT. The chain links TRBV28 to TRBJ1-5, with D possibly TRBD1 on 5 matching bases. Trimming pared 7 bases from V and 4 bases from J, leaving 11 bases between. CDR1 and CDR2 (germline): MDHEN, SYDVKM. This CDR3 contains 13 residues.

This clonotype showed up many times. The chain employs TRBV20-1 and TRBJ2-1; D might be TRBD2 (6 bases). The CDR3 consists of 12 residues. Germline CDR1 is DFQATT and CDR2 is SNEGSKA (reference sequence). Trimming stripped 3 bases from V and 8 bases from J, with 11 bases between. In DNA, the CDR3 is TGCAGTGCTAGCGGGAGTAGGGATGAGCAGTTCTTC. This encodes CSASGSRDEQFF.

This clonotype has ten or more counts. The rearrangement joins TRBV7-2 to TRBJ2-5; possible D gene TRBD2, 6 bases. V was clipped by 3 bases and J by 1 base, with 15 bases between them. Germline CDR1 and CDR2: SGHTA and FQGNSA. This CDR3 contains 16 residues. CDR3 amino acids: CASSLGPGAGQETQYF. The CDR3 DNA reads TGTGCCAGCAGCTTGGGTCCGGGAGCGGGCCAAGAGACCCAGTACTTC. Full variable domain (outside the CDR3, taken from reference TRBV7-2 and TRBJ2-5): GAGVSQSPSNKVTEKGKDVELRCDPISGHTALYWYRQSLGQGLEFLIYFQGNSAPDKSGLPSDRFSAERTGGSVSTLTIQRTQQEDSAVYLCASSLGPGAGQETQYFGPGTRLLVL.

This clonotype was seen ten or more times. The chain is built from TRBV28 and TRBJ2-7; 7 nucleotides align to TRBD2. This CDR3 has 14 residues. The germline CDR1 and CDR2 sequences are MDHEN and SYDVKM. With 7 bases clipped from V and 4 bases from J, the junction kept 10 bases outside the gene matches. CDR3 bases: TGTGCCAGCAAGGAGGGAGGGGATGTGTACGAGCAGTACTTC. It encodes CASKEGGDVYEQYF. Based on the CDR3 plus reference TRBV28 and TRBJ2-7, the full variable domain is DVKVTQSSRYLVKRTGEKVFLECVQDMDHENMFWYRQDPGLGLRLIYFSYDVKMKEKGDIPEGYSVSREKKERFSLILESASTNQTSMYLCASKEGGDVYEQYFGPGTRLTVT.

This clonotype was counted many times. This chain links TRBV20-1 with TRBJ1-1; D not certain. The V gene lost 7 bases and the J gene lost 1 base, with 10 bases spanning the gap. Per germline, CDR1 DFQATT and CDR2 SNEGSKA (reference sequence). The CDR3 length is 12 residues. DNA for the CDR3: TGCAGTGTAATGGGGAGGAACACTGAAGCTTTCTTT. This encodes CSVMGRNTEAFF.

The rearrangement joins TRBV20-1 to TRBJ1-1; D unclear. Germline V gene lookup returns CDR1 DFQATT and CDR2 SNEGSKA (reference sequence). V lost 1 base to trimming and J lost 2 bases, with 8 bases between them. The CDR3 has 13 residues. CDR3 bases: TGCAGTGCTAGAGGGGATATCAACACTGAAGCTTTCTTT. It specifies CSARGDINTEAFF.

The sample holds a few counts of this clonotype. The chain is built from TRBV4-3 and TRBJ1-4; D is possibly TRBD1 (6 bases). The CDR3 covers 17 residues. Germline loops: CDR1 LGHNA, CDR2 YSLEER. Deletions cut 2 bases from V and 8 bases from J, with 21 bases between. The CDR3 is CASSQSSGEGGWEKLFF. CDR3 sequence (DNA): TGCGCCAGCAGCCAAAGTAGCGGCGAGGGGGGGTGGGAAAAACTGTTTTTT.

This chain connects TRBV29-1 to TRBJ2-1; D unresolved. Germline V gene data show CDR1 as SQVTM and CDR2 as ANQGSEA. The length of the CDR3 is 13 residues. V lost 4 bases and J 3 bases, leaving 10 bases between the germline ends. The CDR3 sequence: CSVVKRYYNEQFF. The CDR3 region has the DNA TGCAGCGTTGTAAAGCGATACTACAATGAGCAGTTCTTC.

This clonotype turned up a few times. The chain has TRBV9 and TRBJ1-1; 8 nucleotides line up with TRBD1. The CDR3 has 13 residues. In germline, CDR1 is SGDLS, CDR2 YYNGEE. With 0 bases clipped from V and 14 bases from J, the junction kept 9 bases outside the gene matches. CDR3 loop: CASSVAQDRVLFF. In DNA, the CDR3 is TGTGCCAGCAGCGTAGCTCAGGACAGGGTGTTGTTCTTT.

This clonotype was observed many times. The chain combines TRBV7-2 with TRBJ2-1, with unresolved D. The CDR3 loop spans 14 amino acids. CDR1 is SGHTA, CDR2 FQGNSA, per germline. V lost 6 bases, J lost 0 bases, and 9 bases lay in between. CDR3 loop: CASSPSLSYNEQFF. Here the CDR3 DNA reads TGTGCCAGCAGTCCCTCGCTCTCCTACAATGAGCAGTTCTTC.

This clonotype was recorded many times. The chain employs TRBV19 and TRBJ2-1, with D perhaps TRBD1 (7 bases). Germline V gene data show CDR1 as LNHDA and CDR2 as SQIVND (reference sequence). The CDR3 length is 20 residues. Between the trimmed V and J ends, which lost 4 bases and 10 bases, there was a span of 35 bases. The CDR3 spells CASSRTRGVRTRGAVQEQFF. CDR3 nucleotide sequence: TGTGCCAGTAGTAGAACCAGGGGGGTGAGAACCCGCGGGGCGGTGCAAGAGCAGTTCTTC. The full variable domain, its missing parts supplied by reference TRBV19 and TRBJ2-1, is DGGITQSPKYLFRKEGQNVTLSCEQNLNHDAMYWYRQDPGQGLRLIYYSQIVNDFQKGDIAEGYSVSREKKESFPLTVTSAQKNPTAFYLCASSRTRGVRTRGAVQEQFFGPGTRLTVL.

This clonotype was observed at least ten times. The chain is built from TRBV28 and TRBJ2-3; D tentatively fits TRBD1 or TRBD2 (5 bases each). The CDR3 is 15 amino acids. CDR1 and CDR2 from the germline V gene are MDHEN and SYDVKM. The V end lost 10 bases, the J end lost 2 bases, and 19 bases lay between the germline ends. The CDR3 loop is CATLQGRFNTDTQYF. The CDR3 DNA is TGTGCCACCCTCCAGGGACGATTCAACACAGATACGCAGTATTTT.

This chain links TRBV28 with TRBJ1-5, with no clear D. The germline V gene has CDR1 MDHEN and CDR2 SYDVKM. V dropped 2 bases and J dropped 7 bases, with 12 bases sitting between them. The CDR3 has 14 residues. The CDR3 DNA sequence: TGTGCCAGCAGTTTAAGTCAGGTACTCCAGCCCCAGCATTTT. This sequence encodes CASSLSQVLQPQHF.

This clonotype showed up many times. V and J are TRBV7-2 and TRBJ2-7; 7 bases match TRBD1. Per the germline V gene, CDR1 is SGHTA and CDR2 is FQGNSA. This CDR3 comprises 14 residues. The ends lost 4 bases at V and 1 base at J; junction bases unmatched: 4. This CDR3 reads CASSSTGSSYEQYF. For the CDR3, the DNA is TGTGCCAGCAGCTCGACAGGGAGTTCCTACGAGCAGTACTTC.

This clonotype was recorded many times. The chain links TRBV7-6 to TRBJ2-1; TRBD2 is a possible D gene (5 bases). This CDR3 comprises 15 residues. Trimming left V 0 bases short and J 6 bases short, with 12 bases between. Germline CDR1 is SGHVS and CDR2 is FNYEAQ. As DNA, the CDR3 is TGTGCCAGCAGCTTAGCTCTAGCCCGCGGCAATGAGCAGTTCTTC. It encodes CASSLALARGNEQFF.

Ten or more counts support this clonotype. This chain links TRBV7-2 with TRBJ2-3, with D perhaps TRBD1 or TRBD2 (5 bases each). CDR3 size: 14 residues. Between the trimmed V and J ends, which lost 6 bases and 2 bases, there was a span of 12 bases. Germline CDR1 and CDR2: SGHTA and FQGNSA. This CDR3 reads CASSRDPNTDTQYF. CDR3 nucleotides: TGTGCCAGCAGTCGGGACCCCAACACAGATACGCAGTATTTT.

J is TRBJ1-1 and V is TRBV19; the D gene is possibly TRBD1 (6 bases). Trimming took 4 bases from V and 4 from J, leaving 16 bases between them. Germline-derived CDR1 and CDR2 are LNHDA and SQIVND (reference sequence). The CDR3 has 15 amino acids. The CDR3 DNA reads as TGTGCCAGTAGTACCGACGGGGGCGCCGGCACTGAAGCTTTCTTT. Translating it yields CASSTDGGAGTEAFF.

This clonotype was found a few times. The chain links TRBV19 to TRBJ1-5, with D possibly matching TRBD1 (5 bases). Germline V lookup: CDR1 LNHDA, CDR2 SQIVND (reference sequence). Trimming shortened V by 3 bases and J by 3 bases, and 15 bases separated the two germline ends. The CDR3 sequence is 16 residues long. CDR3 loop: CASSISTGHFNQPQHF. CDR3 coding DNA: TGTGCCAGTAGTATTAGCACGGGGCACTTCAATCAGCCCCAGCATTTT.

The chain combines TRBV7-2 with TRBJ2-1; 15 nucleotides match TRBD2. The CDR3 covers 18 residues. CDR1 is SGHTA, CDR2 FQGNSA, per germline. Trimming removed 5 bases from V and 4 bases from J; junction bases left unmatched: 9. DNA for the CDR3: TGTGCCAGCAGCATCATACCGGGACTAGCGGGAGGATACAATGAGCAGTTCTTC. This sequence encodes CASSIIPGLAGGYNEQFF.

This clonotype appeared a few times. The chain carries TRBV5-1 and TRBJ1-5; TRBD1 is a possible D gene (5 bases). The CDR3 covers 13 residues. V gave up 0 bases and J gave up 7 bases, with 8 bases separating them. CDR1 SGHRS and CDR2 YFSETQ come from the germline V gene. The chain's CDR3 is CASSLDQGQPQHF. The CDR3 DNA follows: TGCGCCAGCAGCTTGGACCAGGGCCAGCCCCAGCATTTT.

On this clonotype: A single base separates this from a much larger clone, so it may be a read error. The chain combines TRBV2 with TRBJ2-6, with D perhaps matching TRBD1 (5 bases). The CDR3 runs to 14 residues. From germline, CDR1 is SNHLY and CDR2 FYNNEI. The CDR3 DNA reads TGTGCCAGCAGGCAGTCCTCTGGGGCCAACGCCCTGACTTTC. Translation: CASRQSSGANALTF.

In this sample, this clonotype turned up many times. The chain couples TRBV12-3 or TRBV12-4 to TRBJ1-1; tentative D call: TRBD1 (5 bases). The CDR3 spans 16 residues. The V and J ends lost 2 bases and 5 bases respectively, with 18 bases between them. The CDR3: CASSLKIATAGTEAFF. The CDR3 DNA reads TGTGCCAGCAGTTTAAAAATAGCGACAGCAGGGACTGAAGCTTTCTTT.

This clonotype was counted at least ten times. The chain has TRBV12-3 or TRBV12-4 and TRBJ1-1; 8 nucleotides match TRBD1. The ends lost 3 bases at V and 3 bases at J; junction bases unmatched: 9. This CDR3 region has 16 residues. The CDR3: CASSFSQTGGYTEAFF. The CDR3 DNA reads TGTGCCAGCAGTTTCTCTCAAACAGGGGGATACACTGAAGCTTTCTTT.